Below are 32 T cell receptor beta chains sequenced from a single sample in a study of T cell repertoires in cytomegalovirus infection. TCRdb called the reads again in MiXCR, with one record for every CDR3 protein. Here the sample spans roughly 230,000 distinct CDR3 sequences, roughly 22% being singletons. Input material: CD8+ T cells from PBMCs. The receptors stem from a human donor in good health (CMV status not recorded). Some clones in this sample may be carry-over from other donors' samples.

This clonotype was recorded at least ten times. The V gene is TRBV7-8, the J gene TRBJ1-1; perhaps TRBD1 as D (6 bases). The CDR3 is made up of 14 amino acids. V was trimmed by 5 bases and J by 4 bases, leaving 14 bases between them. Germline V gene sequence: CDR1 SGHVS, CDR2 FQNEAQ. CDR3 coding DNA: TGTGCCAGCAGCGAACAGGGATATAGCACTGAAGCTTTCTTT. It translates to CASSEQGYSTEAFF.

This clonotype was detected a few times. V and J are TRBV28 and TRBJ2-1, with 12 nucleotides matching TRBD2. V was pared by 5 bases and J by 2 bases, with 4 bases of the junction left unmatched. This CDR3 has 16 residues. Per germline, CDR1 MDHEN and CDR2 SYDVKM. The CDR3 reads CASSKLAGGTYNEQFF. The DNA of the CDR3 is TGTGCCAGCAGTAAACTAGCGGGGGGTACCTACAATGAGCAGTTCTTC.

The DNA for the CDR3 is TGTGCCAGCAGTTTTGGGTTAGCGGTAACAGATACGCAGTATTTT. Its protein product is CASSFGLAVTDTQYF. The chain combines TRBV28 with TRBJ2-3; the D gene is possibly TRBD2 (6 bases). V lost 3 bases and J lost 3, with 13 bases in between. Germline values: CDR1 MDHEN, CDR2 SYDVKM. The CDR3 runs 15 residues.

In its sample, this clonotype was seen many times. The chain uses TRBV20-1 and TRBJ2-7; TRBD2 matches 9 bases. After removal of 3 bases from V and 5 bases from J, the junction contained 17 bases not matched to a gene. Germline V gene lookup returns CDR1 DFQATT and CDR2 SNEGSKA (reference sequence). The CDR3 covers 17 residues. CDR3: CSASRPDGRGGLNEQYF. DNA of the CDR3: TGCAGTGCTAGCCGGCCAGACGGGCGGGGGGGCCTGAACGAGCAGTACTTC.

This clonotype has only a few counts. The chain is built from TRBV12-5 and TRBJ1-1; D is unclear. The V gene lost 2 bases and the J gene lost 1 base, with 14 bases spanning the gap. This CDR3 is 16 amino acids long. CDR1 is LGHNT and CDR2 is FRNRAP in the germline V gene. The CDR3 spells CASGLPPKEENTEAFF. For the CDR3, the DNA is TGTGCTAGTGGTTTGCCCCCAAAGGAAGAGAACACTGAAGCTTTCTTT.

This sequence joins TRBV20-1 and TRBJ1-4; D gene ambiguous. Germline-derived CDR1 and CDR2 are DFQATT and SNEGSKA (reference sequence). The CDR3 covers 13 residues. V was pared by 6 bases and J by 5 bases, with 13 bases between. For the CDR3, the DNA is TGCAGTGCCCAGGACGGCACCAATGAAAAACTGTTTTTT. Its translation: CSAQDGTNEKLFF.

This clonotype was picked up a small number of times. The chain recombines TRBV7-9 with TRBJ1-2; no clear D. Trimming took off 5 bases at V and 6 bases at J, with 10 bases between the two ends. Germline V gene lookup returns CDR1 SEHNR and CDR2 FQNEAQ (reference sequence). The length of the CDR3 is 12 residues. This chain's CDR3 is CASSLGSDGYTF. In DNA, the CDR3 is TGTGCCAGCAGCCTGGGGAGCGATGGCTACACCTTC.

The chain joins TRBV30 to TRBJ2-1; D is unclear. The length of the CDR3 is 11 residues. Germline values: CDR1 GTSNPN, CDR2 SVGIG (reference sequence). V lost 4 bases to trimming and J lost 3 bases, with 4 bases between them. CDR3 coding DNA: TGTGCCTGGATATACTACAATGAGCAGTTCTTC. Residues: CAWIYYNEQFF.

This sequence joins TRBV7-9 and TRBJ1-1; D unclear. Germline CDR1 SEHNR, CDR2 FQNEAQ (reference sequence). Trimming took off 7 bases at V and 5 bases at J, with 14 bases between the two ends. The CDR3 is 13 residues long. DNA for the CDR3: TGTGCCAGCATCCTGATCTCTGGGACTGAAGCTTTCTTT. Its translation: CASILISGTEAFF.

The rearrangement links TRBV29-1 to TRBJ2-2; D not resolved. V was trimmed by 4 bases and J by 5 bases, leaving 8 bases between them. In germline, CDR1 is SQVTM, CDR2 ANQGSEA. The CDR3 has 12 amino acids. CDR3 residues: CSVVIRTGELFF. CDR3 nucleotide sequence: TGCAGCGTTGTTATCAGGACCGGGGAGCTGTTTTTT.

This chain connects TRBV28 to TRBJ1-5; 7 bases are shared with TRBD1. This CDR3 has 13 residues. V dropped 5 bases and J dropped 9; count of bases not matched to a gene: 7. The V gene's germline CDR1 is MDHEN and CDR2 SYDVKM. CDR3 loop: CASSPRQGSPQHF. CDR3 nucleotide sequence: TGTGCCAGCAGTCCGCGACAGGGTTCGCCCCAGCATTTT.

This clonotype was observed a handful of times. The chain employs TRBV27 and TRBJ2-7; D unresolved. Germline V gene sequence: CDR1 MNHEY, CDR2 SMNVEV (reference sequence). Trimming pared 0 bases from V and 6 bases from J, leaving 6 bases between. The CDR3 has 12 residues. CDR3 loop: CASSLSGGEQYF. The CDR3 nucleotides read TGTGCCAGCAGTTTATCGGGTGGCGAGCAGTACTTC.

This clonotype has ten or more counts. The chain joins TRBV7-2 to TRBJ2-7, with D possibly matching TRBD1 (5 bases). Per the germline V gene, CDR1 is SGHTA and CDR2 is FQGNSA. The CDR3 is 13 amino acids. The V and J ends lost 5 bases and 4 bases respectively, with 12 bases between them. This CDR3 reads CASSKAGLYEQYF. The CDR3 bases are TGTGCCAGCAGCAAGGCAGGGTTGTACGAGCAGTACTTC.

This clonotype was detected many times. This CDR3 reads CASSVQGDVLTF. Written as DNA, the CDR3 is TGCGCCAGCAGCGTTCAGGGGGACGTCCTGACTTTC. The chain links TRBV4-1 to TRBJ2-6; 7 bases are shared with TRBD1. This CDR3 is built from 12 residues. Germline CDR1 reads MGHRA; CDR2 reads YSYEKL. J gave up 11 bases and V 5 bases, and 3 bases lay outside the gene matches.

This clonotype was counted many times. The V call is TRBV12-3 or TRBV12-4, the J call TRBJ2-7, with TRBD1 identical over 11 bases. The CDR3 runs 16 residues. The trim removed 1 base at V and 5 bases at J, leaving 7 bases unmatched. CDR3 in amino acids: CASSLGWGQGVNEQYF. DNA for the CDR3: TGTGCCAGCAGTTTAGGGTGGGGACAGGGGGTCAACGAGCAGTACTTC.

The V and J genes are TRBV11-2 and TRBJ2-7; no reliable D call. The V end lost 5 bases, the J end lost 4 bases, and 15 bases lay between the germline ends. The CDR3 sequence is 14 residues long. Germline-derived CDR1 and CDR2 are SGHAT and FQNNGV. The CDR3 nucleotides read TGTGCCAGCAGCCCATACACGGAAACTTACGAGCAGTACTTC. This sequence encodes CASSPYTETYEQYF.

This clonotype showed up many times. The chain carries TRBV28 and TRBJ1-4, with D possibly matching TRBD1 (5 bases). The germline gives CDR1 MDHEN, CDR2 SYDVKM. V lost 6 bases and J lost 5, with 16 bases in between. CDR3 length: 15 amino acids. CDR3 DNA sequence: TGTGCCAGCAGCCCCTGGGGGGGGGTAAATGAAAAACTGTTTTTT. Translated, it gives CASSPWGGVNEKLFF. The full variable domain, in which reference TRBV28 and TRBJ1-4 provide the parts outside the CDR3, is DVKVTQSSRYLVKRTGEKVFLECVQDMDHENMFWYRQDPGLGLRLIYFSYDVKMKEKGDIPEGYSVSREKKERFSLILESASTNQTSMYLCASSPWGGVNEKLFFGSGTQLSVL.

The rearrangement uses TRBV9 and TRBJ2-1; 9 bases align to TRBD1. This CDR3 has 15 amino acids. Germline trimming cut 3 bases from V and 8 bases from J; bases unmatched to any gene: 9. The V gene's germline CDR1 is SGDLS and CDR2 YYNGEE. CDR3 in amino acids: CASSATGGFSHEQFF. CDR3 nucleotide sequence: TGTGCCAGCAGCGCAACAGGGGGCTTCAGTCATGAGCAGTTCTTC.

About this clonotype: Germline and junction disagree at one end, which may indicate a read error. The chain is built from TRBV28 and TRBJ1-1; tentatively, D is TRBD1 (6 bases). The CDR3 runs to 15 residues. CDR1 and CDR2 (germline): MDHEN, SYDVKM. DNA of the CDR3: TGTGCCAGCAGTATATGGACAGTCATGAACACTGAAGCTTTCTTT. The encoded protein is CASSIWTVMNTEAFF.

The genes are TRBV20-1 and TRBJ1-1; D is undetermined. The CDR3 spans 12 residues. Germline lookup yields CDR1 DFQATT and CDR2 SNEGSKA (reference sequence). V lost 2 bases and J lost 4, with 8 bases in between. CDR3 loop: CSARPTATEAFF. For the CDR3, the DNA is TGCAGTGCTAGACCCACAGCCACTGAAGCTTTCTTT.

V gene TRBV7-9 combines with J gene TRBJ1-2; D gene unclear. V gave up 2 bases and J gave up 1 base, with 17 bases separating them. The CDR3 totals 17 residues. Germline V gene data show CDR1 as SEHNR and CDR2 as FQNEAQ (reference sequence). The CDR3 reads CASSLLGSGRLNYGYTF. Here the CDR3 DNA reads TGTGCCAGCAGCTTATTGGGGTCGGGCAGACTTAACTATGGCTACACCTTC.

The V and J genes are TRBV6-1 and TRBJ2-1; possibly TRBD1 for D (6 bases). V was trimmed by 7 bases and J by 2 bases, leaving 9 bases between them. CDR1 and CDR2 from the germline V gene are MNHNS and SASEGT. The CDR3 is 13 amino acids. The CDR3 region is CASKGQTYNEQFF. The CDR3 DNA reads as TGTGCCAGCAAGGGACAAACCTACAATGAGCAGTTCTTC.

The sample holds many counts of this clonotype. The gene calls are TRBV7-9 and TRBJ2-2; D possibly uses TRBD1 or TRBD2 (5 bases each). This CDR3 comprises 13 residues. Trimming stripped 5 bases from V and 5 bases from J, with 9 bases between. The germline gives CDR1 SEHNR, CDR2 FQNEAQ (reference sequence). The CDR3 DNA reads as TGTGCCAGCAGCCAGAGGGGAACCGGGGAGCTGTTTTTT. It is translated as CASSQRGTGELFF. The full variable domain, its missing parts supplied by reference TRBV7-9 and TRBJ2-2, is DTGVSQNPRHKITKRGQNVTFRCDPISEHNRLYWYRQTLGQGPEFLTYFQNEAQLEKSRLLSDRFSAERPKGSFSTLEIQRTEQGDSAMYLCASSQRGTGELFFGEGSRLTVL.

This clonotype was observed at least ten times. This chain joins TRBV5-5 and TRBJ2-3, with D maybe TRBD2 (7 bases). Trimming removed 0 bases from V and 5 bases from J, with 13 bases in between. From germline, CDR1 is SGHKS and CDR2 YYEKEE (reference sequence). CDR3 length: 15 amino acids. The DNA of the CDR3 is TGTGCCAGCAGCTTGGAGTGGCGGGGGCAAGATACGCAGTATTTT. Translation gives CASSLEWRGQDTQYF.

This clonotype was detected only a few times. V and J are TRBV5-1 and TRBJ2-7; 8 bases line up with TRBD1. J was trimmed by 5 bases and V by 4 bases; bases with no gene match: 11. The germline V gene encodes CDR1 SGHRS and CDR2 YFSETQ. This CDR3 spans 15 amino acids. CDR3 bases: TGCGCCAGCAGCCCCGAGGACAGGGTGTTGGACGAGCAGTACTTC. Translated, it gives CASSPEDRVLDEQYF. The full variable domain, completed using reference TRBV5-1 and TRBJ2-7, is KAGVTQTPRYLIKTRGQQVTLSCSPISGHRSVSWYQQTPGQGLQFLFEYFSETQRNKGNFPGRFSGRQFSNSRSEMNVSTLELGDSALYLCASSPEDRVLDEQYFGPGTRLTVT.

CDR3 amino acids: CSVAGTGAGELFF. CDR3 DNA sequence: TGCAGCGTTGCAGGGACAGGGGCCGGGGAGCTGTTTTTT. J is TRBJ2-2 and V is TRBV29-1; 10 positions match TRBD1. The CDR3 is 13 residues long. J gave up 6 bases and V 4 bases, and 2 bases lay outside the gene matches. Germline lookup yields CDR1 SQVTM and CDR2 ANQGSEA.

This clonotype was picked up one time. V usage is TRBV30 and J usage is TRBJ2-7, with a weak D call TRBD2 (6 bases). Germline CDR1 reads GTSNPN; CDR2 reads SVGIG (reference sequence). V lost 6 bases and J lost 6, with 15 bases in between. The CDR3 is made up of 12 amino acids. The CDR3 region is CACWGPEGEQYF. The CDR3 bases are TGTGCCTGCTGGGGCCCGGAGGGCGAGCAGTACTTC.

This clonotype was seen only a few times. The chain has TRBV6-5 and TRBJ1-5; D gene ambiguous. Germline CDR1 is MNHEY and CDR2 is SVGAGI. The CDR3 runs to 16 residues. With 2 bases removed from V and 0 bases from J, the gap between germline ends came to 11 bases. The CDR3, as DNA: TGTGCCAGCAGTTACGGTGGAACAGATAGCAATCAGCCCCAGCATTTT. Its protein is CASSYGGTDSNQPQHF.

The sample holds a few counts of this clonotype. The rearrangement joins TRBV7-6 to TRBJ1-5; tentative D call: TRBD1 (5 bases). The V end was cut by 5 bases, the J end by 1 base, with 12 bases between. Germline V CDR1 and CDR2: SGHVS, FNYEAQ. This CDR3 has 15 amino acids. As DNA, the CDR3 is TGTGCCAGCAGCGGCGTCGGGGCCAGCAATCAGCCCCAGCATTTT. Translated, it gives CASSGVGASNQPQHF.

This clonotype was counted at least ten times. The chain has TRBV5-6 and TRBJ2-7; tentatively, D is TRBD1 or TRBD2 (6 bases each). The V end lost 0 bases, the J end lost 3 bases, and 10 bases lay between the germline ends. The CDR3 is 14 residues long. Germline lookup yields CDR1 SGHDT and CDR2 YYEEEE. The CDR3 reads CASSLGGAFYEQYF. DNA of the CDR3: TGTGCCAGCAGCTTGGGGGGGGCCTTCTACGAGCAGTACTTC.

This clonotype appeared a few times. The chain joins TRBV7-9 to TRBJ1-2; D perhaps matches TRBD1 (6 bases). V lost 10 bases to trimming and J lost 9 bases, with 18 bases between them. This CDR3 has 12 residues. In germline, CDR1 is SEHNR, CDR2 FQNEAQ (reference sequence). CDR3 protein: CATWDNRFRYTF. The CDR3 DNA follows: TGTGCCACCTGGGACAACCGGTTCCGCTACACCTTC.

This chain connects TRBV2 to TRBJ2-7; D not certain. Trimming shortened V by 4 bases and J by 4 bases, and 5 bases separated the two germline ends. Germline V gene lookup returns CDR1 SNHLY and CDR2 FYNNEI. The CDR3 consists of 11 residues. The CDR3 coding sequence is TGTGCCAGCAGTGCGGCTTACGAGCAGTACTTC. It translates to CASSAAYEQYF.